The subject of this entry is one T cell receptor (beta chain). This CDR3 is built from 13 residues. Trimming removed 0 bases from V and 6 bases from J, with 8 bases in between. The germline V gene has CDR1 WNHNN and CDR2 SYGVQD (reference sequence). The data are from a study of radiotherapy plus CTLA-4 blockade in lung cancer. Data came from immunoSEQ multiplex PCR; TCRdb stores just in-frame clones and leaves some out. The sample has 50,000 or so clones; 60% to 80% are singletons. V gene TRBV10-1 combines with J gene TRBJ1-2, with TRBD1 as a possible D gene (6 bases). Sequences were derived from peripheral blood, sampled from a patient treated with radiotherapy plus ipilimumab. The sequence came from a human donor with non-small cell lung cancer who had stable disease on radiotherapy plus ipilimumab. CDR3 DNA: TGCGCCAGCAGTGAGTCCTCAGGGGATGGCTACACCTTC. This gives the protein CASSESSGDGYTF.